This is a list of T cell receptor beta chains from one sample in a study of blood T cell repertoires in COVID-19. Here immunoSEQ multiplex PCR was the method, and the copy in TCRdb shows in-frame clones only, minus some. The sample shows about 84,000 clones, approximately 80% of them seen only once. The material sequenced was peripheral blood. These receptors all come from a man in his 70s with acute or convalescent COVID-19. The CDR3 runs from the conserved cysteine through the conserved F or W. The order of the fields is V gene, J gene, clone size, D gene, CDR3 DNA, CDR3 protein. The D gene is left open where the match is weak. The size entry is marked missing in some rows and otherwise reads once, few, many or a size class.

>TRBV5-1|TRBJ2-3|NA|NA
TGCGCCAGCAGACTGACTAGTATGTACACAGATACGCAGTATTTT
CASRLTSMYTDTQYF
>TRBV28|TRBJ2-5|NA|NA
TGTGCCAGCAGCTTCTCGGACAGTCACCTACAAGAGACCCAGTACTTC
CASSFSDSHLQETQYF
>TRBV3-1/TRBV3-2|TRBJ2-2|NA|NA
TGTGCCAGCAGTCCCGTACTCACCGGGGAGCTGTTTTTT
CASSPVLTGELFF
>TRBV6-1|TRBJ2-1|NA|TRBD2
TGTGCCAGCAGTGAAGTGGCGGGCCTAGCGGGGGGGCGCTACAATGAGCAGTTCTTC
CASSEVAGLAGGRYNEQFF
>TRBV19|TRBJ2-1|once|NA
TGTGCCAGTAGTTTGGCGGGGAATGAGCAGTTCTTC
CASSLAGNEQFF
>TRBV4-1|TRBJ2-7|NA|NA
TGCGCCAGCAGCCTTGTAGCGGACCTCTACGAGCAGTACTTC
CASSLVADLYEQYF
>TRBV5-1|TRBJ1-1|NA|NA
TGCGCCAGCAGCTTAGACAGTCAAGGCACTGAAGCTTTCTTT
CASSLDSQGTEAFF
>TRBV29-1|TRBJ2-3|NA|NA
TGCAGCGTTAGAGGCCCCATGTTGACAGATACGCAGTATTTT
CSVRGPMLTDTQYF
>TRBV27|TRBJ1-1|few|NA
TGTGCCAGCAGTTTATCGGCAGGGCTGGGCACTGAAGCTTTCTTT
CASSLSAGLGTEAFF
>TRBV2|TRBJ1-2|NA|NA
TGTGCCAGCAGTGGACAGTACGCCTATGGCTACACCTTC
CASSGQYAYGYTF
>TRBV9|TRBJ2-2|NA|TRBD1
TGTGCCAGCAGCGCCCAAGACAGGGGATCCGGGGAGCTGTTTTTT
CASSAQDRGSGELFF